The present entry profiles one T cell receptor beta chain with its context. Its antigen is undetermined. The data were taken from a study of shared clonotypes between healthy human individuals. Study-level findings and limits: For naive CD4 cells, roughly 5% of clonotypes were shared across four donors. Collection of samples was limited to blood; tissue repertoires likely differ. Among the subsets, naive ones generally showed larger estimated richness than memory ones.

It was CD45RO-negative cells, positively selected for CCR7, that made up naive CD8 cells, with terminally differentiated effector memory CD45RA+ cells excluded. A deep-level run was used for the assay. The data were produced by immunoSEQ multiplex PCR, yet TCRdb's version contains in-frame clones alone and is incomplete. The sample has 1.5 million to 2.5 million clones, less than 95% seen once. J lost 3 bases, V lost 4 bases, and 1 base had no gene match. The CDR3 totals 13 residues. Germline V gene data show CDR1 as SNHLY and CDR2 as FYNNEI. The J gene is TRBJ2-3, the V gene TRBV2, with 7 bases matching TRBD2. Sequenced input: naive CD8+ T cells sorted from blood. This clonotype was obtained from a young man in good health. The chain's CDR3 is CASSGAGTDTQYF. CDR3 coding DNA: TGTGCCAGCAGTGGAGCGGGGACAGATACGCAGTATTTT.